The source of this TCR beta chain is a study of T cells in localized non-small cell lung cancer. Assay: immunoSEQ multiplex PCR; the TCRdb copy retains only in-frame clones and omits some. The top ten hold about 13% of the sample, which has approximately 72,000 clones, roughly four fifths seen once. Trimming cost V 7 bases and J 1 base, with 10 bases left between them. Germline-derived CDR1 and CDR2 are KGHSH and LQKENI. The CDR3 spans 13 residues. This TCR came from a female donor of 60 years or more with stage I lung adenocarcinoma. The chain combines TRBV18 with TRBJ1-1; D not certain. Sequences were derived from peripheral blood, sampled before any cancer treatment. In DNA form, the CDR3 reads TGTGCCAGCTTAGCCAGTGCGAACACTGAAGCTTTCTTT. Translated: CASLASANTEAFF.